This TCR beta chain originates from a study of blood T cell repertoires in COVID-19. Study as a whole: The samples span acute and convalescent COVID-19 from the United States, Italy and Spain.

The CDR3 spans 14 residues. With 6 bases clipped from V and 3 bases from J, the junction kept 5 bases outside the gene matches. CDR1 KGHSH and CDR2 LQKENI come from the germline V gene. Source study methods: Reference gene primers were amplified, and this amplification served to estimate nucleated cell counts. Generated by immunoSEQ multiplex PCR, the TCRdb table keeps only in-frame clones and is missing some. V, J and clone size are taken as reported in that table, and D and trimming were inferred from the DNA itself. The sample has 100,000 to 150,000 clones, about 87% seen once. This sequence originates from a woman in her sixties with acute or convalescent COVID-19. Input material: peripheral blood. The V call is TRBV18, the J call TRBJ1-1, with 9 bases lining up with TRBD1. CDR3 protein: CASSTGGWDTEAFF. The CDR3 DNA follows: TGTGCCAGCTCTACAGGGGGCTGGGACACTGAAGCTTTCTTT.